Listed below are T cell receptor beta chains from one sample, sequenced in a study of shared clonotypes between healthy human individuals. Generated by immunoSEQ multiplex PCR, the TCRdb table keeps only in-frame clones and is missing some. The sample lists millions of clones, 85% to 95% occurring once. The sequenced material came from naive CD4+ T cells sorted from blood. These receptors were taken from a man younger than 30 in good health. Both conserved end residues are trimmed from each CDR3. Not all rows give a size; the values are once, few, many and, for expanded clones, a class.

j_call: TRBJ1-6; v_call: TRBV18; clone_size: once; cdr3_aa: ASSPPTEGSPLH
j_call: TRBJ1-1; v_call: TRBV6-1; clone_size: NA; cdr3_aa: ASSEGALDTEAF
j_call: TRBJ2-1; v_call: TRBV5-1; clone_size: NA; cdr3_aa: ASSYLLPSNEQF
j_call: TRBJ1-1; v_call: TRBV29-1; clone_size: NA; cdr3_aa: SVVILQNTEAF
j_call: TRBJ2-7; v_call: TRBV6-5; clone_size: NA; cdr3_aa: ASSYSGTGPYEQY
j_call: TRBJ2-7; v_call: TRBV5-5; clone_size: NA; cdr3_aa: ASSPRGSGSYEQY
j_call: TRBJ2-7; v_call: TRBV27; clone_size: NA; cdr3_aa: ASSFAGYEQY
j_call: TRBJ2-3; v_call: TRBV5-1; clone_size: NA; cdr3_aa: ASTGNTDTQY
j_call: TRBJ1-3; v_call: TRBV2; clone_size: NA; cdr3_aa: ASRSTGDGNTIY
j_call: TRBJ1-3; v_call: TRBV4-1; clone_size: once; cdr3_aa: ASSLPWGPSSGNTIY
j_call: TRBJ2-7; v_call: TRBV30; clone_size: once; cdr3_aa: AWGLADSYEQY
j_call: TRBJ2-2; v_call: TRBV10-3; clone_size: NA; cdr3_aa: AISAGLNTGELF
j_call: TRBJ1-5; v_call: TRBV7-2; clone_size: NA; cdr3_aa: ASSSSGGGQPQH
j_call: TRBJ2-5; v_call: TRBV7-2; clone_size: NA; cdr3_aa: ASSWTSGTKETQY
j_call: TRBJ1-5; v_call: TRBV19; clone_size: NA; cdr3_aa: ASSRTGYSNQPQH
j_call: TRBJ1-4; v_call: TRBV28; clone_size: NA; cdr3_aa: ASSPRQGRGEKLF
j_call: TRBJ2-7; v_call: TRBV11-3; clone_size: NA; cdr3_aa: ASSLGESSYEQY
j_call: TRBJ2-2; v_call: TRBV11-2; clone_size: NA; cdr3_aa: ASSLVGVKGGELF
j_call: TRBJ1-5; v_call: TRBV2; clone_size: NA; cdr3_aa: ASIQDRDQPQH
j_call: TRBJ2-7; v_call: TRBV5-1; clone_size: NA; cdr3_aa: ASSLGGTSSYEQY
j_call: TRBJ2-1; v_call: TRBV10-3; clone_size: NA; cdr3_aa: AISERGGLLVSYNEQF
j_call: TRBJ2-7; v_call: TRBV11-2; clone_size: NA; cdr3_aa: ASSQTDRVYEQY
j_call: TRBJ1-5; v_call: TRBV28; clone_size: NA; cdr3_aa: ASSSLTDRLGALSNQPQH
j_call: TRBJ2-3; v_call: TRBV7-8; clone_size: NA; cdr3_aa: ASSLRTSGSADTQY
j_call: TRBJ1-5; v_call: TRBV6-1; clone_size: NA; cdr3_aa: ASSESGGNNQPQH
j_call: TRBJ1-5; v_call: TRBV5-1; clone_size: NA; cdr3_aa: ASSLEGQENQPQH
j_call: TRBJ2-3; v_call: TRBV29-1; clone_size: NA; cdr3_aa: SVAGTSGATDTQY
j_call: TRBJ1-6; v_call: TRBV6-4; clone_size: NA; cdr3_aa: ASSDSGYGSPLH
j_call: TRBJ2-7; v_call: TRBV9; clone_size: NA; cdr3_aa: ASSVEAGASYEQY
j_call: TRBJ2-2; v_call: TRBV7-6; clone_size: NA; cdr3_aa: ASRRESFTGELF
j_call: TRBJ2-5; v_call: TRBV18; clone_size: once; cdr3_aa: ASSPIAGVRETQY
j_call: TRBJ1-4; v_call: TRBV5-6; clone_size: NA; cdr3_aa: ASSSSRQEKQFNEKLF
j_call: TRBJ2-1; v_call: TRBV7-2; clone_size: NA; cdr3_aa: ASSLTTSNEQF
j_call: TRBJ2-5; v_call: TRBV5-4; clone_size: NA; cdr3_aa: ASRKDRSQETQY
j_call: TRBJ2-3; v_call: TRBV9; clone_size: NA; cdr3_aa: ASSTGRGTDTQY
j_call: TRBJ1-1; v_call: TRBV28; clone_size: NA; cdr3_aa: ASYSTGQGPTAF
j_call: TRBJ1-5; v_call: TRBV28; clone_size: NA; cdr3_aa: ASTLATYNQPQH
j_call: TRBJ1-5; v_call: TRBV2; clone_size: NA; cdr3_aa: ASSPWDRGGGQPQH
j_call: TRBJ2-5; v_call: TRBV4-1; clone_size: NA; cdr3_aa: ASSQGTSGRETQY
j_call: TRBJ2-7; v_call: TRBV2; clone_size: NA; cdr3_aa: ASGADAY
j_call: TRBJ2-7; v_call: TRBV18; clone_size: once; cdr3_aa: ASSPPSTGSPYEQY
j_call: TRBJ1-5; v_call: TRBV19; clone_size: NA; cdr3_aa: ASSPNPAVNQPQH
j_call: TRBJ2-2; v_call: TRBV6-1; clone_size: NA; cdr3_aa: ASSVQGATGELF